This entry lists 17 T cell receptor beta chains sequenced from one sample in a study of blood T cell repertoires in COVID-19. Only in-frame clones appear in the TCRdb table, and some are missing; sequencing was by immunoSEQ multiplex PCR. Here the sample spans roughly 160,000 clones, roughly 85% being singletons. The sample comprised peripheral blood. These receptors were collected from a woman of 80 years or more with active or convalescent COVID-19.

This chain connects TRBV7-6 to TRBJ2-3; D not resolved. From germline, CDR1 is SGHVS and CDR2 FNYEAQ. This CDR3 has 14 residues. V was pared by 8 bases and J by 0 bases, with 12 bases between. The DNA of the CDR3 is TGTGCCAGCGGATACTATCCTAGCACAGATACGCAGTATTTT. It specifies CASGYYPSTDTQYF.

This chain connects TRBV29-1 to TRBJ2-7, with TRBD1 matching 8 bases. V shed 6 bases and J 3 bases; nucleotides not matched to a gene: 7. CDR1 is SQVTM, CDR2 ANQGSEA, per germline. The CDR3 is 13 residues long. The CDR3, as DNA: TGCAGCGTGTCCGGGACAGGATACTACGAGCAGTACTTC. It yields the protein CSVSGTGYYEQYF.

V is TRBV5-4 and J is TRBJ2-1; 10 bases line up with TRBD1. The CDR3 spans 17 residues. After removal of 2 bases from V and 7 bases from J, the junction contained 12 bases not matched to a gene. Germline V gives CDR1 SGHNT, CDR2 YYREEE (reference sequence). CDR3 in amino acids: CASSFIFGTGAGNEQFF. The CDR3 coding sequence is TGTGCCAGCAGCTTTATCTTCGGGACAGGGGCCGGGAATGAGCAGTTCTTC.

The chain joins TRBV2 to TRBJ2-7; 11 positions match TRBD1. Germline V gene lookup returns CDR1 SNHLY and CDR2 FYNNEI. The J segment lost 0 bases and the V segment lost 8 bases, leaving 6 bases of the junction unmatched. This CDR3 is 15 amino acids long. The CDR3 sequence is CASWGGQGDSYEQYF. As DNA, the CDR3 is TGTGCCAGCTGGGGGGGACAGGGGGACTCCTACGAGCAGTACTTC.

The CDR3 nucleotides are TGTGCCAGTACACTTAACAGGGGGCGATCAGCGACCCAGCATTTT. Its translation is CASTLNRGRSATQHF. The chain recombines TRBV19 with TRBJ1-5, with TRBD1 matching 9 bases. The germline CDR1 and CDR2 sequences are LNHDA and SQIVND (reference sequence). V dropped 7 bases and J dropped 11; count of bases not matched to a gene: 15. This CDR3 region has 15 residues.

V gene TRBV18 combines with J gene TRBJ2-3, with 8 bases matching TRBD1. The V segment lost 6 bases and the J segment 3 bases; nucleotides outside the gene matches: 11. CDR1 and CDR2 from the germline V gene are KGHSH and LQKENI. The CDR3 spans 16 residues. CDR3 nucleotide sequence: TGTGCCAGCTCGCATCGACAGGGGTCGGGGACAGATACGCAGTATTTT. It codes for CASSHRQGSGTDTQYF.

This chain connects TRBV25-1 to TRBJ2-2, with 7 bases aligning to TRBD2. CDR3 length: 15 amino acids. J was trimmed by 3 bases and V by 1 base; bases with no gene match: 2. Germline V gene sequence: CDR1 MGHDK, CDR2 SYGVNS. The CDR3 region has the DNA TGTGCCAGCAGTGAATTGGGAGGGCACACCGGGGAGCTGTTTTTT. Protein sequence: CASSELGGHTGELFF.

This chain joins TRBV5-1 and TRBJ1-2; the D gene is possibly TRBD1 (5 bases). V lost 3 bases and J lost 4, with 10 bases in between. CDR1 SGHRS and CDR2 YFSETQ come from the germline V gene. The CDR3 is 13 amino acids. CDR3 sequence reads: CASSSGGAYGYTF. As DNA, the CDR3 is TGCGCCAGCAGCTCCGGCGGGGCCTATGGCTACACCTTC. The full variable domain, rest sourced from reference TRBV5-1 and TRBJ1-2, is KAGVTQTPRYLIKTRGQQVTLSCSPISGHRSVSWYQQTPGQGLQFLFEYFSETQRNKGNFPGRFSGRQFSNSRSEMNVSTLELGDSALYLCASSSGGAYGYTFGSGTRLTVV.

The genes are TRBV5-1 and TRBJ1-4; D gene unclear. The germline gives CDR1 SGHRS, CDR2 YFSETQ. This CDR3 is built from 15 residues. Trimming removed 3 bases from V and 1 base from J, with 10 bases in between. CDR3 nucleotide sequence: TGCGCCAGCAGCTACAATGAGGGAACTAATGAAAAACTGTTTTTT. This encodes CASSYNEGTNEKLFF.

The chain combines TRBV7-3 with TRBJ2-2; TRBD2 matches at 9 bases. There are 16 residues in the CDR3. Germline V gene lookup returns CDR1 SGHTA and CDR2 FQGTGA. The trim removed 5 bases at V and 6 bases at J, leaving 10 bases unmatched. CDR3 residues: CASSPGGGRAAGELFF. CDR3 sequence (DNA): TGTGCCAGCAGCCCCGGGGGCGGGAGGGCCGCCGGGGAGCTGTTTTTT.

The rearrangement links TRBV6-1 to TRBJ2-2; TRBD2 aligns across 9 bases. The germline CDR1 and CDR2 sequences are MNHNS and SASEGT. The CDR3 sequence is 16 residues long. J lost 2 bases, V lost 4 bases, and 5 bases had no gene match. In DNA, the CDR3 is TGTGCCAGCAGTGCCTTGACTAGCGGAAACACCGGGGAGCTGTTTTTT. Its translation: CASSALTSGNTGELFF.

This clone was counted between two and nine times. This rearrangement joins TRBV15 to TRBJ1-2; D is possibly TRBD1 (6 bases). V gave up 3 bases and J gave up 8 bases, with 25 bases separating them. The germline V gene encodes CDR1 LNHNV and CDR2 YYDKDF (reference sequence). The CDR3 has 17 amino acids. The CDR3 loop is CATSSLMGGALPSGYTF. In DNA form, the CDR3 reads TGTGCCACCAGCAGTCTCATGGGGGGGGCCCTACCCTCGGGCTACACCTTC.

The rearrangement uses TRBV19 and TRBJ2-1; D may be TRBD1 (6 bases). This CDR3 is built from 13 residues. V shed 9 bases and J shed 9 bases, with 18 bases lying between them. Germline CDR1 is LNHDA and CDR2 is SQIVND (reference sequence). As DNA, the CDR3 is TGTGCCAGCCTCCCTGGACAGTTCGGTGAGCAGTTCTTC. Translated: CASLPGQFGEQFF. The complete variable domain, with remaining parts taken from reference TRBV19 and TRBJ2-1, reads DGGITQSPKYLFRKEGQNVTLSCEQNLNHDAMYWYRQDPGQGLRLIYYSQIVNDFQKGDIAEGYSVSREKKESFPLTVTSAQKNPTAFYLCASLPGQFGEQFFGPGTRLTVL.

V usage is TRBV3-1 (or the pseudogene TRBV3-2) and J usage is TRBJ1-5, with no clear D. CDR1 LGHDT and CDR2 YNNKEL come from the germline V gene (reference sequence). V was trimmed by 0 bases and J by 7 bases, leaving 13 bases between them. This CDR3 is 15 amino acids long. CDR3 loop: CASSQDRTPGQPQHF. CDR3 DNA sequence: TGTGCCAGCAGCCAAGACAGAACACCGGGGCAGCCCCAGCATTTT.

This chain uses TRBV28 with TRBJ1-4, with D possibly TRBD1 on 5 matching bases. Germline CDR1 and CDR2: MDHEN and SYDVKM. The V end was cut by 2 bases, the J end by 8 bases, with 15 bases between. This CDR3 comprises 15 residues. DNA of the CDR3: TGTGCCAGCAGTTTAAGAGGGGCGGGAGAGGAAAAACTGTTTTTT. Amino acids: CASSLRGAGEEKLFF.

V gene TRBV20-1 combines with J gene TRBJ2-7; 13 bases match TRBD2. The germline gives CDR1 DFQATT, CDR2 SNEGSKA (reference sequence). Trimming removed 3 bases from V and 2 bases from J; junction bases left unmatched: 4. The CDR3 runs 15 residues. The CDR3 sequence is CSASGGLAGTYEQYF. CDR3 DNA: TGCAGTGCTAGTGGGGGACTAGCGGGAACCTACGAGCAGTACTTC.

The chain is built from TRBV6-1 and TRBJ2-3; 9 nucleotides agree with TRBD2. Trimming at V came to 0 bases and at J to 1 base, leaving 5 bases not matched to a gene. The CDR3 extends over 17 amino acids. Germline V gene sequence: CDR1 MNHNS, CDR2 SASEGT. The CDR3 nucleotides are TGTGCCAGCAGTGAAGCGGGGGTAGCGGGAGGCACAGATACGCAGTATTTT. Translating it yields CASSEAGVAGGTDTQYF.